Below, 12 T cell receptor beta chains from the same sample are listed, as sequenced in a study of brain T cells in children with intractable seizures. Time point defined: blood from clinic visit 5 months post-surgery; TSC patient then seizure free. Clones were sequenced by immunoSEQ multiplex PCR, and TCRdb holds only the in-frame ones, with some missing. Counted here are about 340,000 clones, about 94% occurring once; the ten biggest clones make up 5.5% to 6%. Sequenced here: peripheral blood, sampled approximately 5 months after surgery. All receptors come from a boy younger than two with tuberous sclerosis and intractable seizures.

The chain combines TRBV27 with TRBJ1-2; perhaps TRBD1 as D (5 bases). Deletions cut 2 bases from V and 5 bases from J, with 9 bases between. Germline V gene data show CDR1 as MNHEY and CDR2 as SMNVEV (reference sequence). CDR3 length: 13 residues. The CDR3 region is CASSLGGEYGYTF. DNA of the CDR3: TGTGCCAGCAGTTTAGGGGGGGAGTATGGCTACACCTTC.

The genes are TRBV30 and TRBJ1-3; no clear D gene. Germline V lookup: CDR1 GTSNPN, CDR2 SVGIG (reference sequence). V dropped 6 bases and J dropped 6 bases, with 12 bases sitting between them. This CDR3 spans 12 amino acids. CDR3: CACTLPANTIYF. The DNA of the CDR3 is TGTGCCTGTACCCTACCCGCAAACACCATATATTTT.

The CDR3 region has the DNA TGTGCCAGAAGCTCGAACAGGGCAGTAGGCTACGAGCAGTACTTC. Amino acid sequence: CARSSNRAVGYEQYF. The chain links TRBV7-5 to TRBJ2-7; TRBD1, the table's D call, was not compared with the DNA. TRBV7-5 corresponds to a pseudogene. The CDR3 consists of 15 residues.

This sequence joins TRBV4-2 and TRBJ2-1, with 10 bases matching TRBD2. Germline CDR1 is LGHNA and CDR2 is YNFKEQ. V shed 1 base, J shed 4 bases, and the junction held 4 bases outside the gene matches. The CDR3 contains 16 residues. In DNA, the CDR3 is TGTGCCAGCAGCCAAGGGACTAGCGGAGCGTACAATGAGCAGTTCTTC. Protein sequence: CASSQGTSGAYNEQFF.

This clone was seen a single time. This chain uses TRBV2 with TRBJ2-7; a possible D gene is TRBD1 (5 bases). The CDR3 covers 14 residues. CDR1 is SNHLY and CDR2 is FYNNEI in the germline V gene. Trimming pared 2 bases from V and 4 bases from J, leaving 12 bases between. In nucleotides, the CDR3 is TGTGCCAGCAGTGAACTCCCAGGGTCTTACGAGCAGTACTTC. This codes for CASSELPGSYEQYF.

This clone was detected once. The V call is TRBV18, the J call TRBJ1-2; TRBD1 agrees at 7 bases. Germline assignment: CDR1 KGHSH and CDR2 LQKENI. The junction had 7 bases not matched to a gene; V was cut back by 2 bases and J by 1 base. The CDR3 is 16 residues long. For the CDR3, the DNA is TGTGCCAGCTCACCATCCGGGGACAGCTTTAACTATGGCTACACCTTC. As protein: CASSPSGDSFNYGYTF.

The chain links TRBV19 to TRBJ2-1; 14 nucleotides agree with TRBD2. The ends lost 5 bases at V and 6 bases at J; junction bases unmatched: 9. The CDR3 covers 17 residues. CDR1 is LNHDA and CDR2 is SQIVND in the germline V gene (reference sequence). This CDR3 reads CASSSDRGLAGANEQFF. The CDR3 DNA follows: TGTGCCAGTAGTTCGGACCGGGGACTAGCGGGGGCCAATGAGCAGTTCTTC. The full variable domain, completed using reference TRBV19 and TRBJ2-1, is DGGITQSPKYLFRKEGQNVTLSCEQNLNHDAMYWYRQDPGQGLRLIYYSQIVNDFQKGDIAEGYSVSREKKESFPLTVTSAQKNPTAFYLCASSSDRGLAGANEQFFGPGTRLTVL.

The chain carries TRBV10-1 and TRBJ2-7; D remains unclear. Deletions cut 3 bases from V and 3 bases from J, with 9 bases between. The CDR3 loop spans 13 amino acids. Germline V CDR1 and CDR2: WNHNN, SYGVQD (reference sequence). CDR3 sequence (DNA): TGCGCCAGCAGTGACACCAACCGCTACGAGCAGTACTTC. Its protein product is CASSDTNRYEQYF.

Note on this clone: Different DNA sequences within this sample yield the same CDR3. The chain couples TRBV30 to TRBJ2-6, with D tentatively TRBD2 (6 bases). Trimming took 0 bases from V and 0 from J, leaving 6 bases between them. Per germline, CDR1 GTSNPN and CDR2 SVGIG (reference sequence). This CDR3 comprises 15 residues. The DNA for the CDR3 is TGTGCCTGGAGTGTGGGAGGCTCTGGGGCCAACGTCCTGACTTTC. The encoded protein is CAWSVGGSGANVLTF.

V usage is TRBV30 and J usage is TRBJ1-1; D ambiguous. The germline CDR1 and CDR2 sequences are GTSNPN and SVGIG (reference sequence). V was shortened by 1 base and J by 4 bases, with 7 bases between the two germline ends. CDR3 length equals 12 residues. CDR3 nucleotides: TGTGCCTGGAGTGGGGGTGGCACTGAAGCTTTCTTT. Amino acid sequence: CAWSGGGTEAFF.

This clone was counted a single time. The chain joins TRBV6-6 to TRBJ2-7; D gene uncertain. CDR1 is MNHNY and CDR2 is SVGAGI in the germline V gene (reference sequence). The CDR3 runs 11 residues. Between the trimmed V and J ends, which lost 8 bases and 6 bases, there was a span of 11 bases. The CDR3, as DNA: TGTGCCAGCCGAGAACTGAGCGAGCAGTACTTC. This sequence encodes CASRELSEQYF.

CDR3 in amino acids: CASGLVRFGDYDTGELFF. CDR3 DNA sequence: TGTGCTAGTGGTTTGGTAAGGTTCGGGGACTACGACACCGGGGAGCTGTTTTTT. V usage is TRBV12-5 and J usage is TRBJ2-2; the match to TRBD2 covers 7 bases. Germline V CDR1 and CDR2: LGHNT, FRNRAP. The CDR3 consists of 18 residues. Trimming cost V 0 bases and J 3 bases; bases outside gene matches: 10.